This is a list of T cell receptor beta chains from one sample in a study of shared clonotypes between healthy human individuals. Sequenced by immunoSEQ multiplex PCR; TCRdb stores in-frame clones only, minus some. The sample contains 550,000 to 800,000 clones, roughly 70% of which appear only once. The sample comprised memory CD4+ T cells sorted from blood. Receptors originate from a woman in her twenties or thirties in good health. Both conserved end residues are part of each CDR3.

V: TRBV30
J: TRBJ2-1
CDR3: CAWSANPLGEQFF

V: TRBV9
J: TRBJ2-7
CDR3: CASSRTGYSYEQYF

V: TRBV29-1
J: TRBJ1-1
CDR3: CSVDTTGTGNTEAFF

V: TRBV28
J: TRBJ2-6
CDR3: CASSFGGPGANVLTF

V: TRBV14
J: TRBJ1-4
CDR3: CASSRGNGEKLFF

V: TRBV7-9
J: TRBJ2-7
CDR3: CASSLYHEQYF

V: TRBV7-9
J: TRBJ2-7
CDR3: CARDHEQYF

V: TRBV15
J: TRBJ1-1
CDR3: CATSTIRDNTEAFF

V: TRBV2
J: TRBJ1-2
CDR3: CASSEQPYGYTF

V: TRBV5-4
J: TRBJ2-2
CDR3: CASSLATTNTGELFF

V: TRBV25-1
J: TRBJ2-7
CDR3: CASSEKFGSVYEQYF

V: TRBV18
J: TRBJ1-2
CDR3: CASSPTPDDESYGYTF

V: TRBV7-6
J: TRBJ2-1
CDR3: CASSLSRTSGTYNEQFF

V: TRBV19
J: TRBJ2-7
CDR3: CASSIASSTDYEQYF

V: TRBV5-3
J: TRBJ2-1
CDR3: CARSGGTLGNEQFF

V: TRBV5-1
J: TRBJ2-5
CDR3: CASSIRREETQYF

V: TRBV5-1
J: TRBJ2-1
CDR3: CASSWGLAGVINEQFF

V: TRBV7-3
J: TRBJ2-7
CDR3: CASSSSGLAGEYEQYF

V: TRBV7-9
J: TRBJ2-1
CDR3: CASSLGTSGIDEQFF

V: TRBV28
J: TRBJ1-5
CDR3: CASSSIHRPQHF

V: TRBV28
J: TRBJ1-2
CDR3: CASTGGGKGYTF

V: TRBV2
J: TRBJ1-1
CDR3: CASLTGGPAGTEAFF

V: TRBV6-5
J: TRBJ2-2
CDR3: CASSHSGRDTGELFF

V: TRBV5-1
J: TRBJ2-3
CDR3: CASSFLAGTSTDTQYF

V: TRBV28
J: TRBJ1-2
CDR3: CASSEQGAGYYGYTF

V: TRBV27
J: TRBJ1-5
CDR3: CASSLIFSRGLQPQHF

V: TRBV28
J: TRBJ1-5
CDR3: CASSFLGAFSNQPQHF

V: TRBV5-4
J: TRBJ1-4
CDR3: CASSLAGATNEKLFF

V: TRBV28
J: TRBJ1-2
CDR3: CARTRVSYGYTF

V: TRBV12-5
J: TRBJ2-5
CDR3: CASGLRLAEGYQETQYF

V: TRBV18
J: TRBJ1-1
CDR3: CASSPRQVGHGDTEAFF

V: TRBV19
J: TRBJ1-1
CDR3: CASSPPGGAYTEAFF

V: TRBV11-2
J: TRBJ2-2
CDR3: CASSKREGLGTGELFF

V: TRBV28
J: TRBJ2-3
CDR3: CASTPPGYFTDTQYF

V: TRBV11-2
J: TRBJ1-2
CDR3: CASSFQAGYGYTF

V: TRBV28
J: TRBJ1-5
CDR3: CASSPQGGGQPQHF

V: TRBV19
J: TRBJ2-7
CDR3: CASSIGSTYEQYF

V: TRBV7-3
J: TRBJ2-1
CDR3: CASSLTSGRVNEQFF

V: TRBV5-5
J: TRBJ1-5
CDR3: CASGQGTPSNQPQHF

V: TRBV14
J: TRBJ1-4
CDR3: CASSPGRRDEKLFF